Sequencing of this TCR beta chain was carried out in a study of technical replicates of blood from a few donors. Produced via immunoSEQ multiplex PCR; TCRdb's table is partial and in-frame only. Found here are tens of thousands of clones, approximately 91% of them singletons; the top ten hold under 5.5%. The CDR3 sequence is 13 residues long. V lost 7 bases, J lost 5 bases, and 6 bases stayed unmatched. Germline lookup yields CDR1 SEHNR and CDR2 FQNEAQ (reference sequence). Sequenced: PBMCs. The chain uses TRBV7-9 and TRBJ2-7; TRBD1 matches 9 bases. This clonotype was obtained from a human donor in good health. Some clones in this sample may be carry-over from other donors' samples. CDR3 sequence: CASTQGASHEQYF. For the CDR3, the DNA is TGTGCCAGCACACAGGGGGCGAGCCACGAGCAGTACTTC.